The 8 T cell receptor beta chains below were found in one sample sequenced in a study of tumor and adjacent non-tumor tissue in lung cancer. No cell sorting was done before RNA was extracted from the tissue. More than 3 cm separated this lung sample from the edge of the tumor. Three rounds of nested PCR, following a modified ARM-PCR protocol, produced the TCRbeta library. In TCRdb, the multiplex PCR reads were re-called with MiXCR into one record per CDR3 protein. The data hold 80,000 to 130,000 distinct CDR3 sequences, with roughly two thirds observed a single time. Material: distant non-tumor lung tissue. These receptors came from a man aged 30-40 years with non-small cell lung cancer.

This clonotype was recorded many times. V usage is TRBV29-1 and J usage is TRBJ2-5, with TRBD2 identical over 8 bases. The CDR3 covers 13 residues. The trim removed 4 bases at V and 4 bases at J, leaving 5 bases unmatched. The V gene's germline CDR1 is SQVTM and CDR2 ANQGSEA. CDR3 amino acids: CSVGPGGRETQYF. The CDR3 DNA follows: TGCAGCGTTGGCCCGGGGGGGAGAGAGACCCAGTACTTC.

This clonotype was observed many times. The chain has TRBV20-1 and TRBJ2-3, with 8 bases lining up with TRBD2. The germline V gene has CDR1 DFQATT and CDR2 SNEGSKA (reference sequence). The CDR3 sequence is 15 residues long. The junction had 6 bases not matched to a gene; V was cut back by 0 bases and J by 4 bases. CDR3 loop: CSARDTGGLADTQYF. CDR3 coding DNA: TGCAGTGCTAGAGATACGGGGGGGCTTGCAGATACGCAGTATTTT.

This clonotype was detected many times. The chain couples TRBV7-3 to TRBJ2-7, with D tentatively TRBD2 (6 bases). Trimming stripped 0 bases from V and 3 bases from J, with 12 bases between. Germline values: CDR1 SGHTA, CDR2 FQGTGA. The CDR3 is made up of 15 amino acids. The CDR3 DNA is TGTGCCAGCAGCTTAACCGGGAGCCTCGTCTACGAGCAGTACTTC. Its translation is CASSLTGSLVYEQYF.

As to this clonotype: A junction boundary mismatches the germline segment, possibly from a read error. CDR3 loop: CASSPGQAGVSYNEQFF. Written as DNA, the CDR3 is TGCGCCAGCAGCCCGGGACAAGCGGGAGTTAGCTACAATGAACAGTTCTTC. The chain combines TRBV5-1 with TRBJ2-1; TRBD2 aligns across 8 bases. The CDR3 is 17 amino acids. From germline, CDR1 is SGHRS and CDR2 YFSETQ.

The chain links TRBV5-1 to TRBJ2-2, with TRBD2 matching 8 bases. This CDR3 spans 16 amino acids. Trimming removed 1 base from V and 7 bases from J; junction bases left unmatched: 9. Germline CDR1 and CDR2: SGHRS and YFSETQ. In nucleotides, the CDR3 is TGCGCCAGCAGCTTGATAACGGGAGGGCATGGCGGGGAGCTGTTTTTT. Protein product: CASSLITGGHGGELFF. The whole variable domain, filled in from reference TRBV5-1 and TRBJ2-2, reads KAGVTQTPRYLIKTRGQQVTLSCSPISGHRSVSWYQQTPGQGLQFLFEYFSETQRNKGNFPGRFSGRQFSNSRSEMNVSTLELGDSALYLCASSLITGGHGGELFFGEGSRLTVL.

This sequence joins TRBV12-3 or TRBV12-4 and TRBJ2-7; 7 positions match TRBD1. The CDR3 has 13 residues. Germline trimming cut 6 bases from V and 6 bases from J; bases unmatched to any gene: 8. CDR3 bases: TGTGCCAGCAGCCGGGACAGCGCGAGCGAGCAGTACTTC. Translating gives CASSRDSASEQYF.

For this clonotype: This clone may be a read error of a much larger clone one base away. V usage is TRBV5-6 and J usage is TRBJ2-1; D unclear. The CDR3 runs to 12 residues. Germline V gene lookup returns CDR1 SGHDT and CDR2 YYEEEE. Trimming pared 3 bases from V and 7 bases from J, leaving 8 bases between. As DNA, the CDR3 is TGTGCCAGCAGCTGGATGGGAAATGAGCAGTTCTTC. Translating gives CASSWMGNEQFF. Drawing the rest from reference TRBV5-6 and TRBJ2-1, the complete variable domain is DAGVTQSPTHLIKTRGQQVTLRCSPKSGHDTVSWYQQALGQGPQFIFQYYEEEERQRGNFPDRFSGHQFPNYSSELNVNALLLGDSALYLCASSWMGNEQFFGPGTRLTVL.

The chain carries TRBV24-1 and TRBJ2-5, with D perhaps given as TRBD1 or TRBD2 (5 bases each). V was shortened by 8 bases and J by 2 bases, with 17 bases between the two germline ends. CDR3 length: 15 residues. Germline CDR1 KGHDR, CDR2 SFDVKD. CDR3 DNA: TGTGCCACCAATCCCGGGACGGGTTTACAAGAGACCCAGTACTTC. It encodes CATNPGTGLQETQYF.